These T cell receptor beta chains were read from a single sample in a study of T-cell reconstitution after alpha-beta-depleted transplantation in children. TCRdb fed the PCR reads into MiXCR, producing one record per CDR3 protein. The table shows approximately 230,000 distinct CDR3 sequences, with more than 20% occurring only once. The input for sequencing was PBMCs, taken before TCRalphabeta/CD19-depleted stem cell transplant. All receptors derive from a girl aged 2 to 9 with Fanconi anemia, due to receive a stem cell transplant. Both conserved end residues are part of each CDR3. The order of the fields is D gene, V gene, J gene, CDR3 length, clone size, CDR3 protein, CDR3 DNA. The D gene is left open where the match is weak. Size tells how often a clone was seen (once, few, many) or the class of an expanded clone, and some rows leave it out.

TRBD1,TRBV7-9,TRBJ2-7,13,NA,CASGTGSFYEQYF,TGTGCCAGCGGGACAGGGTCTTTCTACGAGCAGTACTTC
TRBD1,TRBV5-1,TRBJ2-1,15,few,CASSLGGGLYNEQFF,TGCGCCAGCAGCTTGGGAGGGGGCCTCTACAATGAGCAGTTCTTC
NA,TRBV27,TRBJ2-4,17,NA,CASSPLPRELAKDIQYF,TGTGCCAGCAGTCCCCTCCCAAGAGAACTAGCCAAAGACATTCAGTACTTC
NA,TRBV29-1,TRBJ2-7,12,many,CSVVGGLYEQYF,TGCAGCGTTGTTGGCGGACTCTACGAGCAGTACTTC
NA,TRBV4-2,TRBJ1-4,18,NA,CASSQALYKGATNEKLFF,TGTGCCAGCAGCCAAGCCCTTTATAAAGGGGCAACTAATGAAAAACTGTTTTTT
TRBD2,TRBV5-1,TRBJ2-3,16,many,CASSLGAQLAGDTQYF,TGCGCCAGCAGCTTGGGGGCCCAACTAGCGGGAGATACGCAGTATTTT
NA,TRBV15,TRBJ2-3,13,once,CATSSRRFDTQYF,TGTGCCACCAGCAGCCGCCGGTTCGATACGCAGTATTTT
NA,TRBV27,TRBJ2-7,12,NA,CASSFPGHEQYF,TGTGCCAGCAGTTTCCCCGGGCACGAGCAGTACTTC
NA,TRBV27,TRBJ2-2,17,NA,CASSRSWSLSYTGELFF,TGTGCCAGCAGTAGGTCTTGGAGCTTAAGTTACACCGGGGAGCTGTTTTTT
NA,TRBV21-1,TRBJ2-3,17,NA,CASSKIRTSDGTDTQYF,TGTGCCAGCAGCAAAATAAGGACTAGCGATGGCACAGATACGCAGTATTTT
NA,TRBV6-2/TRBV6-3,TRBJ2-5,13,NA,CASRGIRRETQYF,TGTGCCAGCAGAGGGATTAGGAGGGAGACCCAGTACTTC
TRBD1,TRBV12-3/TRBV12-4,TRBJ1-1,14,few,CASQGGTPVAEAFF,TGTGCGTCACAGGGGGGGACTCCCGTGGCTGAAGCTTTCTTT
NA,TRBV7-2,TRBJ2-1,14,many,CASSLRAVYNEQFF,TGTGCCAGCAGCTTGCGGGCGGTCTACAATGAGCAGTTCTTC
NA,TRBV13,TRBJ1-5,14,once,CASSRQWPNQPQHF,TGTGCCAGCAGCCGACAGTGGCCCAATCAGCCCCAGCATTTT
TRBD2,TRBV28,TRBJ2-3,14,many,CASSPPGGSNTQYF,TGTGCCAGCAGCCCTCCGGGAGGATCGAATACGCAGTATTTT
NA,TRBV11-2,TRBJ2-2,20,many,CASSLVWAFIDPGKAGELFF,TGTGCCAGCAGCTTAGTCTGGGCCTTCATCGATCCAGGGAAGGCCGGGGAGCTGTTTTTT
TRBD1,TRBV7-2,TRBJ1-4,16,many,CASSAEPGQSNEKLFF,TGTGCCAGCAGTGCCGAACCGGGACAGTCTAATGAAAAACTGTTTTTT
TRBD1,TRBV29-1,TRBJ2-7,15,NA,CSVENRDRGSYEQYF,TGCAGCGTTGAAAACCGGGACAGGGGCTCCTACGAGCAGTACTTC
NA,TRBV11-2,TRBJ2-7,18,NA,CASSSSTSARRASYEQYF,TGTGCCAGCAGCTCGTCAACTTCGGCCAGGAGGGCCTCCTACGAGCAGTACTTC
NA,TRBV30,TRBJ2-2,16,NA,CAWSLHTIRGGGELFF,TGTGCCTGGAGTCTGCATACTATAAGGGGGGGCGGGGAGCTGTTTTTT
TRBD1,TRBV29-1,TRBJ2-7,13,many,CSVGQGMVNEQYF,TGCAGCGTTGGACAGGGGATGGTGAACGAGCAGTACTTC
TRBD2,TRBV4-2,TRBJ2-3,14,few,CASSLGLALDTQYF,TGTGCCAGCAGCCTAGGACTAGCGCTAGATACGCAGTATTTT
NA,TRBV29-1,TRBJ2-5,14,NA,CSVEEGTVQETQYF,TGCAGCGTTGAAGAAGGGACGGTACAAGAGACCCAGTACTTC
TRBD2,TRBV5-1,TRBJ2-7,14,many,CASSFRTSSYEQYF,TGCGCCAGCAGCTTTAGGACTAGCTCCTACGAGCAGTACTTC
NA,TRBV18,TRBJ2-1,13,many,CASSPAAYNEQFF,TGTGCCAGCTCACCAGCAGCCTATAATGAGCAGTTCTTC
NA,TRBV7-2,TRBJ2-2,11,many,CASSSRMELFF,TGTGCCAGCAGCTCCCGAATGGAGCTGTTTTTT
TRBD1,TRBV12-3/TRBV12-4,TRBJ1-5,15,many,CASSLTRGLNQPQHF,TGTGCCAGCAGTTTGACCAGGGGGCTGAATCAGCCCCAGCATTTT
NA,TRBV6-5,TRBJ2-5,15,many,CASSYSDSPRETQYF,TGTGCCAGCAGTTACTCGGATAGCCCGAGGGAGACCCAGTACTTC
TRBD2,TRBV20-1,TRBJ2-3,18,many,CSAQQGLAGTLGTDTQYF,TGCAGTGCCCAACAGGGACTAGCGGGGACCCTAGGCACAGATACGCAGTATTTT
NA,TRBV20-1,TRBJ2-7,13,few,CSVDPTGSYEQYF,TGCAGTGTTGATCCAACAGGGAGCTACGAGCAGTACTTC
NA,TRBV24-1,TRBJ2-7,12,NA,CATSDPPYEQYF,TGTGCCACCAGTGACCCCCCCTACGAGCAGTACTTC
NA,TRBV20-1,TRBJ1-4,15,NA,CSAEGVDTTNEKLFF,TGCAGTGCTGAAGGAGTGGACACAACTAATGAAAAACTGTTTTTT
NA,TRBV5-1,TRBJ2-5,16,NA,CASSWTGGEFLETQYF,TGCGCCAGCAGCTGGACGGGGGGCGAGTTCCTAGAGACCCAGTACTTC
NA,TRBV29-1,TRBJ2-7,12,NA,CSVENIAYEQYF,TGCAGCGTTGAAAATATAGCCTACGAGCAGTACTTC
TRBD2,TRBV20-1,TRBJ2-5,17,NA,CSAPVGRASGNQETQYF,TGCAGTGCCCCAGTCGGGCGGGCTAGCGGGAACCAAGAGACCCAGTACTTC
NA,TRBV5-1,TRBJ2-7,14,many,CASSDPGRDYEQYF,TGCGCCAGCAGCGACCCCGGCAGGGATTACGAGCAGTACTTC
NA,TRBV15,TRBJ2-1,13,many,CATRANSYNEQFF,TGTGCCACCAGGGCTAACTCCTACAATGAGCAGTTCTTC
NA,TRBV29-1,TRBJ1-1,12,many,CSVEVLNTEAFF,TGCAGCGTTGAAGTACTGAACACTGAAGCTTTCTTT
NA,TRBV2,TRBJ2-7,15,NA,CASSEAEGSPYEQYF,TGTGCCAGCAGTGAAGCGGAGGGATCCCCCTACGAGCAGTACTTC
NA,TRBV9,TRBJ2-1,19,NA,CASSSPGQGPPSSYNEQFF,TGTGCCAGCAGTTCTCCGGGACAAGGCCCTCCCAGCTCCTACAATGAGCAGTTCTTC
NA,TRBV28,TRBJ2-3,13,few,CASSLLPTDTQYF,TGTGCCAGCAGTTTGTTACCAACAGATACGCAGTATTTT
NA,TRBV29-1,TRBJ2-2,14,many,CSANGGLNTGELFF,TGCAGCGCAAACGGCGGCTTAAACACCGGGGAGCTGTTTTTT